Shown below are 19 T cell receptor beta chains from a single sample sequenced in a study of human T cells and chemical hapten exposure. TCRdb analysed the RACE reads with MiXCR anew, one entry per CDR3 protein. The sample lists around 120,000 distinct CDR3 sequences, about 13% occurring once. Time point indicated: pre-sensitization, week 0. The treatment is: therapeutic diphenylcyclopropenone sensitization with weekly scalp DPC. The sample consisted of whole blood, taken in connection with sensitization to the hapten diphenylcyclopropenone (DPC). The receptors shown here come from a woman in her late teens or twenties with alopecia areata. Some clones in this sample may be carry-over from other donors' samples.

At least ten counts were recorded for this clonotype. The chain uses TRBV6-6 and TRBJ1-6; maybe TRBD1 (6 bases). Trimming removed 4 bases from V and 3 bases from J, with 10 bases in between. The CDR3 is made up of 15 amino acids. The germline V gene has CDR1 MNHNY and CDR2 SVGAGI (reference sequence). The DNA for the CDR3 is TGTGCCAGCAGTTTGCGGGACAACTATAATTCACCCCTCCACTTT. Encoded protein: CASSLRDNYNSPLHF.

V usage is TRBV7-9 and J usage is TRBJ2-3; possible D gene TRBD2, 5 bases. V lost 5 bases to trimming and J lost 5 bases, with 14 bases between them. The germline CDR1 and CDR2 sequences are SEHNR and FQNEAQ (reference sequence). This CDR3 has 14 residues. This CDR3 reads CASSPLSGRDTQYF. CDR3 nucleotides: TGTGCCAGCAGCCCCCTCTCGGGGAGAGATACGCAGTATTTT.

The CDR3 DNA follows: TGTGCCAGTAGTATAGACAGAAACTATGGCTACACCTTC. Translating gives CASSIDRNYGYTF. The chain employs TRBV19 and TRBJ1-2; D remains unclear. Per the germline V gene, CDR1 is LNHDA and CDR2 is SQIVND (reference sequence). This CDR3 region has 13 residues. V was clipped by 0 bases and J by 2 bases, with 4 bases between them.

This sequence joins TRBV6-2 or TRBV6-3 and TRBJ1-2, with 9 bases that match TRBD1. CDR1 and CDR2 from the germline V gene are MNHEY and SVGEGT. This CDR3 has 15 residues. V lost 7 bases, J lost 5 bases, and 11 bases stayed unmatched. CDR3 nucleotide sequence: TGTGCCAGCACCCCGACAGGGGGTCTGTATTATGGCTACACCTTC. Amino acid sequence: CASTPTGGLYYGYTF.

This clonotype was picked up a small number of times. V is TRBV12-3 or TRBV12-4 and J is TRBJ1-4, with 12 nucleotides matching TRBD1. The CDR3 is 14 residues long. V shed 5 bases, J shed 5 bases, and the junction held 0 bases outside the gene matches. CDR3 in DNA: TGTGCCAGCAGTGGGACAGGGGGCAATGAAAAACTGTTTTTT. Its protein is CASSGTGGNEKLFF.

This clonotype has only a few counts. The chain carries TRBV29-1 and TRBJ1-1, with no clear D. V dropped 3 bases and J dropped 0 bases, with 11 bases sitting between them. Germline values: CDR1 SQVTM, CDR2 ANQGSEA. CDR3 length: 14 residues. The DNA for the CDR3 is TGCAGCGTTGACAGCCCCGCGATGAACACTGAAGCTTTCTTT. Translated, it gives CSVDSPAMNTEAFF.

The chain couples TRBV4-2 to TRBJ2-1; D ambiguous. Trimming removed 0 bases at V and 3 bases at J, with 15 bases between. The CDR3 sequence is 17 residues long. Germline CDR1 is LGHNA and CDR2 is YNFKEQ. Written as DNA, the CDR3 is TGTGCCAGCAGCCAAGATCCTCGCATGGGGATCTACAATGAGCAGTTCTTC. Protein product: CASSQDPRMGIYNEQFF.

Here the CDR3 reads CASHGPGQTYGYTF. The CDR3 nucleotides read TGTGCCAGCCATGGCCCGGGACAGACTTATGGCTACACCTTC. V gene TRBV6-2 or TRBV6-3 combines with J gene TRBJ1-2, with 7 bases that match TRBD1. The CDR3 is 14 residues long. Germline assignment: CDR1 MNHEY and CDR2 SVGEGT. With 8 bases clipped from V and 5 bases from J, the junction kept 11 bases outside the gene matches.

CDR3 sequence: CASSAEGSGGPQETQYF. CDR3 DNA: TGTGCCAGCAGCGCTGAGGGTAGCGGGGGCCCCCAAGAGACCCAGTACTTC. The chain combines TRBV9 with TRBJ2-5, with 9 bases matching TRBD2. CDR3 length: 17 amino acids. J gave up 1 base and V 3 bases, and 10 bases lay outside the gene matches. Looked up from germline, CDR1 is SGDLS and CDR2 is YYNGEE.

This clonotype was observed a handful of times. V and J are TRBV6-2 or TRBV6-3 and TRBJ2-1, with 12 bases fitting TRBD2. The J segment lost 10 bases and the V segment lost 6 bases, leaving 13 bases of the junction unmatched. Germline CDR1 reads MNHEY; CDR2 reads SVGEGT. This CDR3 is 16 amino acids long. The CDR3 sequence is CASSRLTSGGSLEQFF. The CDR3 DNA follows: TGTGCCAGCAGCCGGCTGACTAGCGGGGGTTCTTTGGAGCAGTTCTTC.

The CDR3 here is CASRPTGNYGYTF. In nucleotides, the CDR3 is TGTGCCAGCAGGCCAACAGGGAACTATGGCTACACCTTC. This sequence joins TRBV12-3 or TRBV12-4 and TRBJ1-2; perhaps TRBD1 as D (6 bases). Trimming stripped 6 bases from V and 2 bases from J, with 10 bases between. CDR3 size: 13 residues.

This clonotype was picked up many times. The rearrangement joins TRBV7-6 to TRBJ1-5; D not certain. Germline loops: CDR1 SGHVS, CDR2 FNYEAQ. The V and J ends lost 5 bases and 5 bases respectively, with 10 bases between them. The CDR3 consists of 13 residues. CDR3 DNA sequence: TGTGCCAGCAGCCCATCCCCAGATCAGCCCCAGCATTTT. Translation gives CASSPSPDQPQHF.

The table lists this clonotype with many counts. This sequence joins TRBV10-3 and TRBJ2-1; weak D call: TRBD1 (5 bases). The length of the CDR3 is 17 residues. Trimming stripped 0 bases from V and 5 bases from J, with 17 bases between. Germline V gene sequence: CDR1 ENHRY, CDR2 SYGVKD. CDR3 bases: TGTGCCATCAGTGAGTCGTTCGGTCCAGGGTTGAACAATGAGCAGTTCTTC. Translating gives CAISESFGPGLNNEQFF.

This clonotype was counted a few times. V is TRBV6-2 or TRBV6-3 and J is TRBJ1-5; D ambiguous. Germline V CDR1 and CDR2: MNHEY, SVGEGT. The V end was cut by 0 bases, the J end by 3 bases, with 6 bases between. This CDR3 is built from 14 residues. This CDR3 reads CASSYSPYNQPQHF. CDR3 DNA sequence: TGTGCCAGCAGTTACTCTCCATACAATCAGCCCCAGCATTTT.

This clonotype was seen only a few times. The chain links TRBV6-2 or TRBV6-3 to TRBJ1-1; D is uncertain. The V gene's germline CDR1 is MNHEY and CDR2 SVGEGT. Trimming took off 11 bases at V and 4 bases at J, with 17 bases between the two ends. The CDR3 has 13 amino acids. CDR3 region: CACLLKPSTEAFF. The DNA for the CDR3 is TGTGCCTGCCTTCTCAAACCGAGCACTGAAGCTTTCTTT.

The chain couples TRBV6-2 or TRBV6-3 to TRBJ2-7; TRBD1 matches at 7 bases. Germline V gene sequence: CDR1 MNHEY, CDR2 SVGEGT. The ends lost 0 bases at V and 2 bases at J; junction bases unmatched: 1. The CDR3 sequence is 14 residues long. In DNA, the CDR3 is TGTGCCAGCAGTTACTCACAGGGGACCTACGAGCAGTACTTC. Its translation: CASSYSQGTYEQYF.

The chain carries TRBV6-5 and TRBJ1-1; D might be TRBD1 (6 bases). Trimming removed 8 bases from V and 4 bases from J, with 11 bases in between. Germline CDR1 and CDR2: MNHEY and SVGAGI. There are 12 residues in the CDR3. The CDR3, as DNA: TGTGCCAGCGGAGGGGGAGGCACTGAAGCTTTCTTT. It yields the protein CASGGGGTEAFF.

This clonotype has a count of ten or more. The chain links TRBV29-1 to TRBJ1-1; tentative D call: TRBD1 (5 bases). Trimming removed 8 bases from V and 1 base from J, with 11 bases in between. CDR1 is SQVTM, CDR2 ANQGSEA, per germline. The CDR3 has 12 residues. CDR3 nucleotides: TGCAGCTCTCCAGGACAGAACACTGAAGCTTTCTTT. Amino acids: CSSPGQNTEAFF.

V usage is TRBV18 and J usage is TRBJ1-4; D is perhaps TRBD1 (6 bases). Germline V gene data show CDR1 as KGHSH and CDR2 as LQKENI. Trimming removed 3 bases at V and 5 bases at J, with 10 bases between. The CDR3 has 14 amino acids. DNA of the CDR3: TGTGCCAGCTCACCCACGGGGGCGAATGAAAAACTGTTTTTT. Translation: CASSPTGANEKLFF.